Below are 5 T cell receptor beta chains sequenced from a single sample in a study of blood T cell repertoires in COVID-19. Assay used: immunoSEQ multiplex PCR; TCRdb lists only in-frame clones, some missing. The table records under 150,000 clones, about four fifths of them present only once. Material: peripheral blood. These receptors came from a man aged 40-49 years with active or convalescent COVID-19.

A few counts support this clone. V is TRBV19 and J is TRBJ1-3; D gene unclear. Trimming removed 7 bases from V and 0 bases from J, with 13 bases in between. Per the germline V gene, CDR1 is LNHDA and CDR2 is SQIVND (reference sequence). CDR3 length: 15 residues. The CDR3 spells CASTRLFLSGNTIYF. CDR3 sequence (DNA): TGTGCCAGTACCCGACTGTTCCTCTCTGGAAACACCATATATTTT.

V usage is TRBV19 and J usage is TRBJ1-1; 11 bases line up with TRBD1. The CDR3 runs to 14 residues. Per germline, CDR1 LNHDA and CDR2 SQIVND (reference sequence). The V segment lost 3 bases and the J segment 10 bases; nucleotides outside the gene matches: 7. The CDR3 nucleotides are TGTGCCAGTAGTATGGTGGGACAGGGGGACGGAGCTTTCTTT. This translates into CASSMVGQGDGAFF.

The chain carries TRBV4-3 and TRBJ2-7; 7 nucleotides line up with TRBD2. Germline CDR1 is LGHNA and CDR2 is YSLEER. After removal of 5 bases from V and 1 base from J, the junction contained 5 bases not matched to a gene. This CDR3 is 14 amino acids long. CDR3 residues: CASSLRLASYEQYF. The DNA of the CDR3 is TGCGCCAGCAGCTTAAGACTAGCATCCTACGAGCAGTACTTC.

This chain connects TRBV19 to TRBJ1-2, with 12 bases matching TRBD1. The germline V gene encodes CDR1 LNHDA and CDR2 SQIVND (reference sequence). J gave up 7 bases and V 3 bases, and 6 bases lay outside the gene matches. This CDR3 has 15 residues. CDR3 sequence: CASSIRDRGLAGYTF. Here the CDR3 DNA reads TGTGCCAGTAGTATCCGGGACAGGGGGCTGGCTGGCTACACCTTC. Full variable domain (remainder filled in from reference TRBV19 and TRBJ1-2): DGGITQSPKYLFRKEGQNVTLSCEQNLNHDAMYWYRQDPGQGLRLIYYSQIVNDFQKGDIAEGYSVSREKKESFPLTVTSAQKNPTAFYLCASSIRDRGLAGYTFGSGTRLTVV.

The CDR3 region has the DNA TGTGCCACCAGTTCACCCTCGTTCGGCAGACACACAGGGGGCGGTCAGCCCCAGCATTTT. Its translation: CATSSPSFGRHTGGGQPQHF. The chain joins TRBV15 to TRBJ1-5; 9 bases map to TRBD1. Trimming at V came to 6 bases and at J to 6 bases, leaving 24 bases not matched to a gene. The CDR3 sequence is 20 residues long. Germline-derived CDR1 and CDR2 are LNHNV and YYDKDF (reference sequence).